This TCR beta chain came from a study of ipilimumab plus nivolumab after autologous stem cell transplantation. At the level of the study: Patients received a median of about five ipilimumab and 8 nivolumab doses.

Starting 14 to 28 days after autologous transplant, ipilimumab 1 mg/kg was given. The repertoire was sequenced with immunoSEQ multiplex PCR; TCRdb's copy has only in-frame clones and lacks some. The repertoire holds 20,000 to 25,000 clones, with roughly 70% as singletons. With respect to this clone: Its antigen is as yet unknown.

J was trimmed by 4 bases and V by 4 bases; bases with no gene match: 6. This CDR3 region has 15 residues. Germline-derived CDR1 and CDR2 are SEHNR and FQNEAQ (reference sequence). Findings and caveats of the study: Authors suggest TCR repertoire, Treg phenotype and gut microbiota support further study.

The rearrangement joins TRBV7-9 to TRBJ2-2, with 7 bases aligning to TRBD2. The TCR comes from a male donor with diffuse large B-cell lymphoma. Sequences were derived from PBMCs, sampled in a trial of ipilimumab plus nivolumab as post-transplant consolidation. The CDR3 DNA sequence: TGTGCCAGCAGCTCATTAGCGGGTTCCACCGGGGAGCTGTTTTTT. Residues: CASSSLAGSTGELFF.